A single sample gave rise to the 10 T cell receptor beta chains below, sequenced in a study of control samples from healthy donors and cancer patients. The protocol was immunoSEQ multiplex PCR, while the TCRdb copy is restricted to in-frame clones and leaves out a portion. This sample has 170,000 or so clones, with 94% found just once. Specimen: blood. The source of these receptors is a woman younger than 30 in good health.

This chain uses TRBV11-2 with TRBJ1-3; 8 bases fit TRBD1. The junction had 7 bases not matched to a gene; V was cut back by 1 base and J by 8 bases. CDR3 length: 15 amino acids. CDR1 is SGHAT and CDR2 is FQNNGV in the germline V gene. CDR3 protein: CASSLGMTGVDTIYF. The CDR3 region has the DNA TGTGCCAGCAGCTTAGGGATGACAGGGGTAGACACCATATATTTT.

This sequence joins TRBV4-3 and TRBJ1-6, with 7 positions matching TRBD1. The CDR3 runs 19 residues. V shed 5 bases, J shed 5 bases, and the junction held 18 bases outside the gene matches. The germline V gene has CDR1 LGHNA and CDR2 YSLEER. For the CDR3, the DNA is TGCGCCAGCAGCTTCAAGATTTCGGTCAGGGGGGCCAATAATTCACCCCTCCACTTT. It encodes CASSFKISVRGANNSPLHF.

This chain connects TRBV19 to TRBJ2-1; TRBD2 matches at 7 bases. The V segment lost 7 bases and the J segment 7 bases; nucleotides outside the gene matches: 7. Germline V gene sequence: CDR1 LNHDA, CDR2 SQIVND (reference sequence). The CDR3 totals 13 residues. This CDR3 is CASNPGRSNEQFF. The CDR3 DNA sequence: TGTGCCAGTAACCCCGGGAGGAGTAATGAGCAGTTCTTC.

The chain couples TRBV18 to TRBJ1-3; 7 nucleotides agree with TRBD1. This CDR3 comprises 16 residues. Germline loops: CDR1 KGHSH, CDR2 LQKENI. Losses at the gene ends were 4 bases for V and 2 bases for J; bases not matched to a gene: 8. CDR3 DNA: TGTGCCAGCTCACAAGCGACAGGGAGGGCTGGAAACACCATATATTTT. Protein sequence: CASSQATGRAGNTIYF. Full variable domain (outside the CDR3, taken from reference TRBV18 and TRBJ1-3): NAGVMQNPRHLVRRRGQEARLRCSPMKGHSHVYWYRQLPEEGLKFMVYLQKENIIDESGMPKERFSAEFPKEGPSILRIQQVVRGDSAAYFCASSQATGRAGNTIYFGEGSWLTVV.

This clone was detected once. V usage is TRBV5-1 and J usage is TRBJ1-1; possible D gene TRBD1, 6 bases. Trimming pared 6 bases from V and 4 bases from J, leaving 22 bases between. This CDR3 comprises 16 residues. From germline, CDR1 is SGHRS and CDR2 YFSETQ. CDR3 coding DNA: TGCGCCAGCAAGAGGGGGGACTACTGGGAGGGCACTGAAGCTTTCTTT. Translation gives CASKRGDYWEGTEAFF.

The rearrangement uses TRBV24-1 and TRBJ1-2; D remains ambiguous. This CDR3 region has 14 residues. The germline gives CDR1 KGHDR, CDR2 SFDVKD. Trimming shortened V by 2 bases and J by 0 bases, and 6 bases separated the two germline ends. The CDR3 sequence is CATSDSRSNYGYTF. The CDR3 DNA is TGTGCCACCAGTGATTCGCGCTCTAACTATGGCTACACCTTC.

The chain joins TRBV3-1 (or the pseudogene TRBV3-2) to TRBJ2-2; D remains unclear. CDR3 length: 14 amino acids. Germline-derived CDR1 and CDR2 are LGHDT and YNNKEL (reference sequence). The V end lost 4 bases, the J end lost 5 bases, and 11 bases lay between the germline ends. The CDR3 nucleotides are TGTGCCAGCAGCCCCCACATGGAGACCGGGGAGCTGTTTTTT. It yields the protein CASSPHMETGELFF.

The rearrangement links TRBV19 to TRBJ1-2; D is undetermined. V gave up 1 base and J gave up 2 bases, with 11 bases separating them. Germline V gene lookup returns CDR1 LNHDA and CDR2 SQIVND (reference sequence). The CDR3 spans 15 residues. In DNA, the CDR3 is TGTGCCAGTAGTATAGTGGTGGCTGGGAACTATGGCTACACCTTC. Translation gives CASSIVVAGNYGYTF.

The V gene is TRBV3-1 (or the pseudogene TRBV3-2), the J gene TRBJ1-6; tentatively, D is TRBD1 (6 bases). CDR1 is LGHDT and CDR2 is YNNKEL in the germline V gene (reference sequence). The germline V and J ends were trimmed by 4 bases and 6 bases, with 16 bases remaining between them. CDR3 size: 16 residues. The CDR3 DNA reads as TGTGCCAGCAGCCTTTCGGACAGTTCCCGTAATTCACCCCTCCACTTT. Translating it yields CASSLSDSSRNSPLHF.

V usage is TRBV19 and J usage is TRBJ2-3; D is perhaps TRBD2 (5 bases). CDR3 length equals 16 residues. Germline V CDR1 and CDR2: LNHDA, SQIVND (reference sequence). The V end lost 1 base, the J end lost 5 bases, and 16 bases lay between the germline ends. CDR3 sequence: CASSIVGLGQKDTQYF. The CDR3 DNA follows: TGTGCCAGTAGTATAGTTGGACTGGGTCAAAAAGATACGCAGTATTTT.